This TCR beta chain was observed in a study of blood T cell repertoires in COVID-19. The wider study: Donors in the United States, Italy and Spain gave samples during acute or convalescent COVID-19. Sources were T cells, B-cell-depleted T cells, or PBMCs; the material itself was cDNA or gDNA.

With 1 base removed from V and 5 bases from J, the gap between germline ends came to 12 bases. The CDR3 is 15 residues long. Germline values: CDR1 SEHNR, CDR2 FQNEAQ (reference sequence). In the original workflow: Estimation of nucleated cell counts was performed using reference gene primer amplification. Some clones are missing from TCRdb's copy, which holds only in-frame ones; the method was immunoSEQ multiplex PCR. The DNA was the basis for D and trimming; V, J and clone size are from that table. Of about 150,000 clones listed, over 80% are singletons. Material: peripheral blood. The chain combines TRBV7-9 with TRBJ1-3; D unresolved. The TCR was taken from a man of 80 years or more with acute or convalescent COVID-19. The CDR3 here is CASSLVARQRNTIYF. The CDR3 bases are TGTGCCAGCAGCTTAGTGGCGCGACAACGAAACACCATATATTTT.